This is a list of T cell receptor beta chains from one sample in a study of brain metastases from non-small cell lung cancer. This table comes from immunoSEQ multiplex PCR, and its TCRdb copy is limited to in-frame clones, with some not included. The sample includes roughly 4,000 clones, around 83% of them seen just once. Sequencing was done on a sample of primary lung tumor tissue. These receptors were taken from a donor aged 40 or over with non-small cell lung cancer. Both conserved end residues are part of each CDR3. The D gene is left open where the match is weak. The size entry is marked missing in some rows and otherwise reads once, few, many or a size class.

TRBJ2-3	TRBV6-5	.	TRBD1	TGTGCCAGCAAAACCGGACAGGGACCCACAGATACGCAGTATTTT	CASKTGQGPTDTQYF
TRBJ2-2	TRBV7-2	.	.	TGTGCCAGCAGCTTATGGGCGGGCACCGGGGAGCTGTTTTTT	CASSLWAGTGELFF
TRBJ1-5	TRBV6-1	.	.	TGTGCCAGCAGTGAAAGTCTTGCAGGTAATCAGCCCCAGCATTTT	CASSESLAGNQPQHF
TRBJ1-2	TRBV2	.	.	TGTGCCAGCAGTGAATCCGGGGGGACGCTCGGCTACACCTTC	CASSESGGTLGYTF
TRBJ1-1	TRBV2	.	.	TGTGCCAGCAATTTTCGAGGAAACACTGAAGCTTTCTTT	CASNFRGNTEAFF
TRBJ1-3	TRBV18	.	.	TGTGCCAGCTCACCGGGACCTGGAAACACCATATATTTT	CASSPGPGNTIYF
TRBJ1-4	TRBV6-1	.	.	TGTGCCAGCAGTGAAGTGTCCGGGACTAATGAAAAACTGTTTTTT	CASSEVSGTNEKLFF
TRBJ1-4	TRBV4-1	.	.	TGCGCCAGCAGCCAAAGTTCAGGGGCAACTAATGAAAAACTGTTTTTT	CASSQSSGATNEKLFF
TRBJ2-2	TRBV24-1	.	.	TGTGCCACCAGTGTAGGCGCGAACACCGGGGAACTGTTTTTT	CATSVGANTGELFF
TRBJ1-1	TRBV6-5	.	.	TGTGCCAGTGGGGCTTCGATGAACACTGAAGCTTTCTTT	CASGASMNTEAFF
TRBJ2-5	TRBV6-4	once	.	TGTGCCAGCAGTCCTAATGGGGGCCAAGAGACCCAGTACTTC	CASSPNGGQETQYF
TRBJ2-1	TRBV27	few	.	TGTGCCAGCAGTTTCCGGGACATTTACAATGAGCAGTTCTTC	CASSFRDIYNEQFF
TRBJ2-3	TRBV27	.	TRBD1	TGTGCCAGCAGTTTAACAGGGGGCACAGATACGCAGTATTTT	CASSLTGGTDTQYF
TRBJ1-5	TRBV19	once	TRBD1	TGTGCCACTGCGGGACAGCCCTATCAGCCCCAGCATTTT	CATAGQPYQPQHF
TRBJ1-2	TRBV7-3	.	.	TGTGCCAGCAGGCCACCGGGCTACACCTTC	CASRPPGYTF
TRBJ2-5	TRBV7-2	.	TRBD1	TGTGCCAGCAGCTCACGCCGACAGGGTGAGACCCAGTACTTC	CASSSRRQGETQYF
TRBJ1-1	TRBV6-2/TRBV6-3	.	.	TGTGCCAGCAGTTACCCGGGACACCAGAACACTGAAGCTTTCTTT	CASSYPGHQNTEAFF
TRBJ1-2	TRBV19	.	.	TGTGCCAGTAGTATAGATTTGGGCAGAGTCTCGGTCTATGGCTACACCTTC	CASSIDLGRVSVYGYTF
TRBJ2-1	TRBV6-5	.	.	TGTGCCAGCTCCGAAACCTTGGGGAATGAGCAGTTCTTC	CASSETLGNEQFF
TRBJ1-4	TRBV7-8	.	.	TGTGCCAGCAGGGAGAGGGAGGGTAATGAAAAACTGTTTTTT	CASREREGNEKLFF
TRBJ1-4	TRBV30	.	.	TGTGCCTGGAGTGCCTCCTTCGGAACAACTAATGAAAAACTGTTTTTT	CAWSASFGTTNEKLFF
TRBJ2-3	TRBV7-2	.	TRBD2	TGTGCCAGCAGCTTAGTAGGACTAGCGACAGATACGCAGTATTTT	CASSLVGLATDTQYF
TRBJ1-6	TRBV16	.	.	TGTGCCAGCAGCCAATCCGCGGCGAGCTCCTATAATTCACCCCTCCACTTT	CASSQSAASSYNSPLHF
TRBJ1-2	TRBV6-5	once	.	TGTGCCAGCAGTTACTACCGGGGGAATTATGGCTACACCTTC	CASSYYRGNYGYTF
TRBJ2-5	TRBV7-2	.	TRBD1	TGTGCCAGCAGCGGACAGGGCGGCGAGACCCAGTACTTC	CASSGQGGETQYF
TRBJ2-5	TRBV10-2	.	.	TGCGCCAGCAGTTCCGACCGCCTCGGGACCCAGTACTTC	CASSSDRLGTQYF
TRBJ2-2	TRBV28	.	.	TGTGCCAGCAGTTCCGTTGGAGAGGGGGCCGGGGAGCTGTTTTTT	CASSSVGEGAGELFF
TRBJ2-5	TRBV3-1/TRBV3-2	.	TRBD2	TGTGCCAGCAGCCAAACGGCGGGGGGATCCCAAGAGACCCAGTACTTC	CASSQTAGGSQETQYF
TRBJ2-1	TRBV5-1	.	.	TGCGCCAGCAGCTTGGTTGGCACCCCCCAAAGGGAGTCCTACAATGAGCAGTTCTTC	CASSLVGTPQRESYNEQFF